This TCR beta chain was sequenced during a study of radiotherapy plus CTLA-4 blockade in lung cancer (dated by TCRdb to the late 2010s). Describing the broader study: Among enrolled patients, roughly 20% had an objective response and around 33% reached disease control. Paper-wide results and their limitations: The strongest predictors of response, as reported, were early dynamic changes in blood T cell clones along with a rise in serum interferon-beta after radiation. TCR clones derived from tumors expanded in peripheral blood after treatment with radiotherapy and ipilimumab.

The library was obtained by the immunoSEQ multiplex PCR assay. The immuneACCESS repertoire file appears here via TCRdb, limited to in-frame rearrangements. These files lack a portion of the clones; in checked studies, under half of the deficit traces to unresolved V genes, and the cause of the others is not known. Here the sample has about 35,000 clones; roughly 85% occur a single time. Approximately 6% of the sample comes from the top ten. The germline V gene provides CDR1 ENHRY and CDR2 SYGVKD. The CDR3, cysteine through phenylalanine, is 14 amino acids long. CDR3 DNA only is kept here, 42 bases in frame from base 1. Clipping removes 4 bases from V and 1 base from J, with 3 as the unmatched junction base count. Points on this clone: It has no known antigen specificity. No base qualities exist here, and no much larger clone lies one base off it.

Focal radiation therapy combined with CTLA-4 blockade (ipilimumab) was tested in patients with chemo-refractory metastatic non-small-cell lung cancer. This clonotype was obtained from a human donor with non-small cell lung cancer who had stable disease on radiotherapy plus ipilimumab. Rearrangement joined TRBV10-3 to TRBJ1-1, and 7 junctional nucleotides match TRBD1. The input for sequencing was peripheral blood, taken from a patient treated with radiotherapy plus ipilimumab. The CDR3 region reads CAISAGQSNTEAFF. The nucleotides read TGTGCCATCAGTGCGGGACAGTCGAACACTGAAGCTTTCTTT.